This TCR beta chain came from a study of T cells in Graves' hyperthyroidism and ophthalmopathy (dated by TCRdb to between 2018 and 2020). Regarding the research as a whole: Peripheral blood was collected at initial diagnosis, before any treatment. To identify TCR V-J signatures that set the groups apart, the researchers used a discovery cohort of approximately 98 patients, made up of fewer than 50 with Graves' ophthalmopathy and 57 with stable Graves' hyperthyroidism. Whether ophthalmopathy could be predicted prospectively was tested in an independent validation cohort made up of roughly 19 hyperthyroidism patients plus 17 patients who later progressed to ophthalmopathy. The 90 or so discovery patients were randomly split 7:3 into training and test sets. The study also compared thyroid tissue and blood T-cell repertoires from 5 to 7 Graves' hyperthyroidism patients. Once sampling was done, hyperthyroidism patients were given methimazole at a starting dose of 30 mg daily, whereas ophthalmopathy patients were given high-dose intravenous methylprednisolone. The paper describes TCR Vbeta CDR3 sequencing of 120 to 150 peripheral blood samples, made up of under 50 ophthalmopathy patients, roughly 80 hyperthyroidism patients and 17 progressor patients.

Between the V and J ends, shortened by 3 bases and 7 bases respectively, the junction contains 15 bases. The CDR3 sequence holds 14 residues, the cysteine and phenylalanine included. The only DNA kept is the CDR3, 42 bases in frame from the first base. The germline V gene provides CDR1 MDHEN and CDR2 SYDVKM. TCR beta CDR3 regions were amplified from RNA transcripts. A first-round RT-PCR of the TCR CDR3 used the HTBI primer set with the Qiagen OneStep RT-PCR kit. The libraries were constructed in a second round of multiplex PCR and then size-selected and purified. Sequencing of the libraries was done on an Illumina HiSeq2000 using paired-end 100 bp reads. The study's own analysis went as follows. SOAPnuke was used to process the raw data, with reads discarded if the reads contained adapters or uncalled bases, had a mean Phred below 15, or lacked an exact constant-primer or identifier match. COPE v1.2.5 was used to merge high-quality paired reads, and clonotypes were defined as unique nucleotide sequences. MiTCR v1.1 was used to align the clonotypes against IMGT TRBV, TRBD and TRBJ reference segments. The analysis included only V-J combinations with a frequency above 0.0001, which together covered around 99% of the repertoires. A TCS score was defined as the ratio of F50 (clonal expansion) to E x V (chaos), with BLOSUM62-based TCRdist applied between CDR3 peptides within each V-J. Welch's t-statistics and random forest reduced 450 to 600 V-J features to roughly 13, which were used in a naive Bayes classifier (R e1071). TCRdb reanalyzed the raw reads on its own, using fastp at Q25 for trimming and MiXCR for clone calling, and kept in-frame beta chains. Every distinct CDR3 protein forms one entry, paired with its most common genes and DNA. The authors' filters were not applied to this entry. Here the sample has roughly 170,000 distinct CDR3 sequences; 9.4% occur a single time. The ten largest clones capture around 20% of the sample.

Overall study results and their limits: Ophthalmopathy was separated from stable hyperthyroidism by a 13 V-J signature model, with approximately 90% sensitivity and about 81% specificity obtained in cross-validation and 80%/75% obtained in testing. Most expanded thyroid clonotypes (frequency above 0.001) were also found in blood, which suggests that blood repertoires may mirror thyroid immune responses. No statistical method was used to set the sample size in advance, and investigators knew the group allocation. In validation, the model predicted progression to ophthalmopathy a median of 6.5 months before onset, with about 71% sensitivity and about 75% specificity.

This clonotype appeared many times. Its antigen target is currently unknown. No base-level quality is on record; no much larger clone is a single base apart. Hyperthyroidism patients were newly diagnosed, had a disease duration of under 2 months, and were aged 18 to 65 years. Patients with uncontrolled infections, other autoimmune diseases, pregnancy or lactation were excluded. Diagnoses were based on clinical symptoms, serum thyroxine and TRAb, thyroid ultrasound and orbital computed tomography. Blood from progressor patients was collected at the time of first diagnosis with hyperthyroidism, before any ophthalmopathy symptoms had appeared. PBMCs were separated from roughly 9.6 ml of fresh peripheral blood using Ficoll-Paque density gradient centrifugation. Progressor patients were defined as those initially diagnosed with Graves' hyperthyroidism in whom ophthalmopathy developed during follow-up. Total RNA was extracted using Trizol reagent, and RNA quality was assessed on an Agilent 2100 Bioanalyzer.

This receptor was identified in a woman younger than 35 with Graves' hyperthyroidism that later progressed to Graves' ophthalmopathy. Specimen: blood. The chain employs TRBV28 and TRBJ1-2, with an unclear D gene assignment. The CDR3 protein: CASSFGGMVFGYTF. The nucleotide sequence is TGTGCCAGCAGTTTCGGTGGGATGGTTTTTGGCTACACCTTC.